In its sample, the clone carrying this T cell receptor beta chain was seen a few times. These data are taken from a study of chemoradiotherapy in HPV16-positive cancers. Germline assignment: CDR1 WNHNN and CDR2 SYGVQD (reference sequence). The CDR3 runs to 14 residues. Trimming removed 6 bases from V and 7 bases from J, with 13 bases in between. TCRdb's table, derived via immunoSEQ multiplex PCR, lists solely in-frame clones and lacks some. The profile shows more than 9,000 clones, about 82% of them singletons. This chain joins TRBV10-1 and TRBJ1-6; D unclear. This TCR was recovered from a human donor with HPV-associated anogenital cancer. The sequencing here drew on blood, taken from a patient who underwent chemoradiotherapy. The CDR3 here is CASSPTGTNSPLHF. The CDR3 DNA reads as TGCGCCAGCAGCCCTACCGGCACGAATTCACCCCTCCACTTT.